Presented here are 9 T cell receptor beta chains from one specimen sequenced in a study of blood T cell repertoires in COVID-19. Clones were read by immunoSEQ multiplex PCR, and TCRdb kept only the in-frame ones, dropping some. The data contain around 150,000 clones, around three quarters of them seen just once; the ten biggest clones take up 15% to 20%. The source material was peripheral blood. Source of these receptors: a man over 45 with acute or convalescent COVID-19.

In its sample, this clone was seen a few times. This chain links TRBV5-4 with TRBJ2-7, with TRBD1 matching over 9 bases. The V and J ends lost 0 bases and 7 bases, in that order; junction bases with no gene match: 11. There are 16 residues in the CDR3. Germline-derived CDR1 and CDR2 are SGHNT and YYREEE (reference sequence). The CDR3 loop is CASSLGRDRALREQYF. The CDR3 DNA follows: TGTGCCAGCAGCTTGGGCCGGGACAGGGCGCTCCGGGAGCAGTACTTC.

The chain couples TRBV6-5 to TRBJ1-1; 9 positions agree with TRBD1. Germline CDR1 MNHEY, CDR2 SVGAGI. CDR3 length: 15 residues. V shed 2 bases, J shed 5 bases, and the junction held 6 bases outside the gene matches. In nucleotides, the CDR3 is TGTGCCAGCAGTTACGGGGACAGGGTAATGACTGAAGCTTTCTTT. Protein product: CASSYGDRVMTEAFF.

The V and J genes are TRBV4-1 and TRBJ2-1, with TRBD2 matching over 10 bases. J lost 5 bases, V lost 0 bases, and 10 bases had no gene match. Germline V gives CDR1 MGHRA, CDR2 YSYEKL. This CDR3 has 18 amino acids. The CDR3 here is CASSQDRPTSGRNNEQFF. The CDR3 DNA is TGCGCCAGCAGCCAAGATCGTCCGACTAGCGGGCGAAACAATGAGCAGTTCTTC.

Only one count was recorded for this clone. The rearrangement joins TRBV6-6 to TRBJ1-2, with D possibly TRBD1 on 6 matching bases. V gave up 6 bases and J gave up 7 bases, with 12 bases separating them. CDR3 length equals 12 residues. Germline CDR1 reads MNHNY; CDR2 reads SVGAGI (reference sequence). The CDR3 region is CASSEGGSGYTF. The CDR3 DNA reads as TGTGCCAGCAGCGAGGGGGGGAGTGGCTACACCTTC.

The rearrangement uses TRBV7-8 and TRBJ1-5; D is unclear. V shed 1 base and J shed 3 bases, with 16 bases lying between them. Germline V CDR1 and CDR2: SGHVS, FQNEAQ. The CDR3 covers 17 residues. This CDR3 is CASSLDPRGEVNQPQHF. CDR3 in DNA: TGTGCCAGCAGCTTAGATCCCCGGGGAGAGGTCAATCAGCCCCAGCATTTT.

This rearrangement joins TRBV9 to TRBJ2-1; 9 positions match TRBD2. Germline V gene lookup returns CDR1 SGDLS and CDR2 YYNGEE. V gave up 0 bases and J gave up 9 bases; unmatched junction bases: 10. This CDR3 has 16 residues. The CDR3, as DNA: TGTGCCAGCAGCGTAGGACGGCTAGCGGGGTCGGGTGAGCAGTTCTTC. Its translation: CASSVGRLAGSGEQFF.

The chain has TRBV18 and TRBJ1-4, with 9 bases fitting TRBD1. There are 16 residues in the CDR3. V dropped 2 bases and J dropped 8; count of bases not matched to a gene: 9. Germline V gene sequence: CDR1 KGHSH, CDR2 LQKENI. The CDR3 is CASSPEPWTGEEKLFF. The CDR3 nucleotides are TGTGCCAGCTCACCAGAGCCGTGGACAGGGGAAGAAAAACTGTTTTTT.

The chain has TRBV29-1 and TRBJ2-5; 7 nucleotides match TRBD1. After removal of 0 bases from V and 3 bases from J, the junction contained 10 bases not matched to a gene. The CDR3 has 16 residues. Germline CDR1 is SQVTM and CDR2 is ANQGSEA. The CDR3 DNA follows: TGCAGCGTTGAAGAACTTGAACAGGGGACGGAAGAGACCCAGTACTTC. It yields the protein CSVEELEQGTEETQYF.

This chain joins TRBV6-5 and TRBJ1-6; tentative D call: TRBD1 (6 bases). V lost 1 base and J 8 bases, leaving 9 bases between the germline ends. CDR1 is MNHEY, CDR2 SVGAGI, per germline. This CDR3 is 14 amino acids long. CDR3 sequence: CASSYLPGDSPLHF. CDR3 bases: TGTGCCAGCAGTTACTTACCAGGGGATTCACCCCTCCACTTT.